The 2 T cell receptor beta chains in this list originate from one sample, sequenced in a study of blood T cells in healthy people across ages. A second PCR of about 7 to 12 cycles used a sample-barcoded 5' primer and a J-beta primer mix. TCRdb reprocessed the 5' RACE reads via MiXCR and lists one record per CDR3 protein. The data contain 650,000 to 900,000 distinct CDR3 sequences, approximately 67% of them singletons. The sequencing sample was made of blood. These TCRs come from a man between 25 and 39 years old in good health.

The chain carries TRBV7-2 and TRBJ1-3, with a possible D match to TRBD1 (6 bases). The CDR3 covers 14 residues. Trimming took off 7 bases at V and 0 bases at J, with 10 bases between the two ends. Germline values: CDR1 SGHTA, CDR2 FQGNSA. CDR3 in amino acids: CASINRVSGNTIYF. The CDR3, as DNA: TGTGCCAGCATCAACAGGGTCTCTGGAAACACCATATATTTT.

There are a few counts of this clonotype. This rearrangement joins TRBV29-1 to TRBJ2-1, with unresolved D. This CDR3 comprises 10 residues. Germline V gene sequence: CDR1 SQVTM, CDR2 ANQGSEA. V shed 1 base and J shed 9 bases, with 4 bases lying between them. The CDR3 nucleotides are TGCAGCGTTGAAGCGGTTGAGCAGTTCTTC. Translating gives CSVEAVEQFF.